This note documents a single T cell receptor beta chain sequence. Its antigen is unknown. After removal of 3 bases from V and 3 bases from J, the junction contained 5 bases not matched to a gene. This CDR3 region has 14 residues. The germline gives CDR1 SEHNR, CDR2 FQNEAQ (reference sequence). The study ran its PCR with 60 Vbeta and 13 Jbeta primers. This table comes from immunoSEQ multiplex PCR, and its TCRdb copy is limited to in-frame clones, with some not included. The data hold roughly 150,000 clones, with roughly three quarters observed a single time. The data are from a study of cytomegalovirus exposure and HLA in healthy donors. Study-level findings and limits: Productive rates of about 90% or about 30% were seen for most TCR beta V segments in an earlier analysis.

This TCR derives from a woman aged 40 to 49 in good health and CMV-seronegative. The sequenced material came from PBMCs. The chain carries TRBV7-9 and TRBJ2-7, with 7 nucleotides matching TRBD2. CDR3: CASSLGGVDYEQYF. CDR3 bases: TGTGCCAGCAGCTTGGGAGGGGTCGACTACGAGCAGTACTTC.